A single T cell receptor beta chain is shown here with its context. The sample originates from a study of cytomegalovirus exposure and HLA in healthy donors. It was with 60 Vbeta and 13 Jbeta primers that the PCR ran. Produced via immunoSEQ multiplex PCR; TCRdb's table is partial and in-frame only. Of 200,000 to 250,000 clones in the sample, approximately 80% were seen once. The clonotype originates from a boy aged 2 to 9 in good health and CMV-seronegative. Sequenced input: PBMCs.

CDR3 nucleotide sequence: TGTGCCAGCAGGGGGACAGCTAATGAAAAACTGTTTTTT. This codes for CASRGTANEKLFF. V is TRBV7-8 and J is TRBJ1-4; 7 bases are shared with TRBD1. The CDR3 spans 13 residues. The germline CDR1 and CDR2 sequences are SGHVS and FQNEAQ. The V gene end was trimmed by 6 bases and the J gene end by 3 bases; junction bases not matched to a gene: 1.